This T cell receptor (beta chain) was retrieved from a study of control samples from healthy donors and cancer patients. The V end lost 2 bases, the J end lost 9 bases, and 12 bases lay between the germline ends. The germline gives CDR1 MNHNS, CDR2 SASEGT. The CDR3 is 13 residues long. Profiled with immunoSEQ multiplex PCR; TCRdb holds only in-frame clones, not every one. The table lists about 84,000 clones, 84% of them singletons. The chain is built from TRBV6-1 and TRBJ2-3, with D unclear. The source material was PBMCs. This sequence was found in a man aged 55 to 70 with head and neck cancer. The DNA of the CDR3 is TGTGCCAGCAGTGAAAAGTGGGTGGACACGCAGTATTTT. This gives the protein CASSEKWVDTQYF.